This T cell receptor beta chain was retrieved from a study of follicular helper T cells after annual influenza vaccination. There are 15 residues in the CDR3. V was clipped by 0 bases and J by 4 bases; unmatched bases: 3. Per the germline V gene, CDR1 is MNHNY and CDR2 is SVGAGI (reference sequence). Noted time point: 2014-2015 season, pre-vaccination. Donors with HIV/AIDS, active malignancy, immunomodulators or active illness were excluded. Some clones are missing from TCRdb's copy, which holds only in-frame ones; the method was immunoSEQ multiplex PCR. The sample has roughly 27,000 clones; 80% to 90% are singletons.

The material sequenced was CXCR5+ CD38- circulating T follicular helper cells from blood, taken on the day of influenza vaccination. The sample's subset: circulating Tfh, non-naive CD4+CXCR5+PD-1+ (ICOS+CD38+ or ICOS-CD38-). This receptor was obtained from an adult who received the influenza vaccine. V and J are TRBV6-6 and TRBJ2-7; 10 bases align to TRBD1. As DNA, the CDR3 is TGTGCCAGCAGTTACTCGTTGGGACAGGGGTACGAGCAGTACTTC. Its protein product is CASSYSLGQGYEQYF.